This T cell receptor (beta chain) was obtained from a study of regulatory T cells in long-lasting Graves disease. Both iRepertoire HTBI primers and Arm-PCR of CDR3 regions were used to build the TCR beta libraries. One entry per CDR3 protein results from TCRdb running MiXCR on the multiplex PCR reads. Found here are fewer than 500,000 distinct CDR3 sequences, about a sixth of them singletons; the top ten hold 9.5% to 15%. There are a few counts of this clonotype. Time point described: newly diagnosed GD, antithyroid drugs for less than 3 months. Following extraction of RNA from PBMCs, that RNA was used to make the TCR library. Graves' disease diagnosis used American Thyroid Association guidelines. This CDR3 has 13 amino acids. Trimming left V 8 bases short and J 4 bases short, with 12 bases between. CDR1 and CDR2 (germline): MDHEN, SYDVKM. These same records also appear under a second study, on T cells in Graves' hyperthyroidism and ophthalmopathy.

This specimen consisted of peripheral blood mononuclear cells (PBMCs), obtained at new diagnosis, from a patient treated with antithyroid drugs. The gene calls are TRBV28 and TRBJ2-1, with D maybe TRBD2 (6 bases). This receptor was identified in a middle-aged man with Graves disease. The CDR3 is CASRGRGYNEQFF. CDR3 bases: TGTGCCAGCCGGGGGAGAGGTTACAATGAGCAGTTCTTC.